The 25 T cell receptor gamma chains below were found in one sample sequenced in a study of γδ T cells in repeated Plasmodium falciparum infection. TCRdb processed the multiplex PCR reads again with the CATT caller. The profile shows 27,000 or so gamma-chain clones, over 1.1% of them singletons. Gammadelta T cells were flow-sorted from PBMC into Vgamma9/Vdelta2+ and Vdelta2-negative populations for bulk analysis. What was sequenced was gamma-delta T cells from blood. These receptor sequences come from a pool of human donors (malaria-infected and uninfected, not separated).

The table lists this clone with many counts. The amino acid sequence in TCRdb belongs to a much larger clone and departs from this DNA's translation at residue 5, likely a sequencing read error; the sequence shown is translated from the DNA. The chain employs TRGV9 and TRGJ1 or TRGJ2. Since TCRdb gives no J gene, matching the DNA to germline was used here to assign it. CDR1 is GITISATS, CDR2 ISYDGTV, per germline (reference sequence). The CDR3 spans 13 residues. CDR3 nucleotide sequence: TGTGCCTTGTGGGGGGTGCAAGGGCGAAAGAAACTCTTT. It yields the protein CALWGVQGRKKLF.

This clone was observed at least ten times. Only one base separates this from a far larger clonotype, so it likely reflects a read error. Additional DNA sequences in this sample encode the identical CDR3. J is TRGJP and V is TRGV9. Because TCRdb records no J gene, it was assigned here through a match of the DNA to germline. CDR3 length equals 20 residues. V shed 4 bases, J shed 5 bases, and the junction held 17 bases outside the gene matches. Germline values: CDR1 GITISATS, CDR2 ISYDGTV (reference sequence). DNA of the CDR3: TGTGCCTTGTGGGAAGTCCCAACCTGGGAGAAAGAGTTGGGCAAAAAAATCAAGGTATTT. It specifies CALWEVPTWEKELGKKIKVF.

This clone was detected many times. The chain is built from TRGV3 and TRGJP2. CDR3 length equals 18 residues. Germline V gene data show CDR1 as VTNTFY and CDR2 as YDVSTARD (reference sequence). V trimming: 0 bases; J trimming: 3 bases; junction bases outside the gene matches: 13. CDR3: CATWDRLYVGRSDWIKTF. CDR3 DNA: TGTGCCACCTGGGACAGGCTTTACGTGGGTCGTAGTGATTGGATCAAGACGTTT.

This clone was seen at least ten times. V usage is TRGV8 and J usage is TRGJP1. The CDR3 extends over 13 amino acids. Germline V gene data show CDR1 as VENAVY and CDR2 as YDSYNSRV. J was trimmed by 6 bases and V by 2 bases; bases with no gene match: 3. This CDR3 reads CATWDKSGWFKIF. For the CDR3, the DNA is TGTGCCACCTGGGATAAATCTGGTTGGTTCAAGATATTT.

This clone was seen ten or more times. It is likely a read error: a sequence one base away is far more abundant. In the same sample, other DNA sequences code for this CDR3. The V call is TRGV9, the J call TRGJ1 or TRGJ2. CDR1 is GITISATS, CDR2 ISYDGTV, per germline (reference sequence). V was clipped by 0 bases and J by 0 bases; unmatched bases: 17. This CDR3 comprises 19 residues. CDR3: CALWEVHAYYLQNYYKKLF. The CDR3 DNA follows: TGTGCCTTGTGGGAGGTGCACGCCTACTACCTGCAGAATTATTATAAGAAACTCTTT.

This clone was recorded many times. TCRdb assigns this DNA the protein of a much larger clone, which departs from its translation at residue 8; this likely reflects a read error, and the protein shown comes from translating the DNA. V is TRGV9 and J is TRGJ1 or TRGJ2. TCRdb records no J gene; here it was assigned by comparing the DNA to germline. The CDR3 runs to 11 residues. The V segment lost 0 bases and the J segment 12 bases; nucleotides outside the gene matches: 5. Germline CDR1 reads GITISATS; CDR2 reads ISYDGTV (reference sequence). The CDR3 bases are TGTGCCTTGTGGGAGGTGATGAGGAAACTCTTT. Residues: CALWEVMRKLF.

This clone occurred a few times. The likely explanation is a read error, given a far larger clone one base away. This sample also contains other DNA sequences that code for the same CDR3. The rearrangement uses TRGV9 and TRGJ1 or TRGJ2. The J gene, missing from TCRdb, was assigned here through DNA to germline matching. V shed 4 bases and J 12 bases; nucleotides not matched to a gene: 18. CDR1 is GITISATS, CDR2 ISYDGTV, per germline (reference sequence). The CDR3 covers 14 residues. In DNA form, the CDR3 reads TGTGCCTTGTGGGACCAAACAACCTGCGGCAGGAAACTCTTT. This translates into CALWDQTTCGRKLF.

This clone has a count of ten or more. TCRdb records a much larger clone's protein for this DNA, with a difference at residue 12 that likely arises from a read error; the protein given is the translation of the DNA. This rearrangement joins TRGV9 to TRGJP. CDR1 and CDR2 from the germline V gene are GITISATS and ISYDGTV (reference sequence). This CDR3 contains 17 residues. As DNA, the CDR3 is TGTGCCTTGTGGGAGGTCACGGATGAGTTGGGCAGAAAAATCAAGGTATTT. Protein sequence: CALWEVTDELGRKIKVF.

Concerning this clone itself: TCRdb shows a much larger clone's protein in place of this DNA's translation, and the two differ at residue 6, likely through a read error; the protein shown is translated from the DNA. The V and J genes are TRGV9 and TRGJ1 or TRGJ2. CDR1 GITISATS and CDR2 ISYDGTV come from the germline V gene (reference sequence). V lost 9 bases and J lost 2; bases outside the gene matches: 7. This CDR3 contains 12 residues. CDR3 loop: CALAPDYYKKLF. CDR3 sequence (DNA): TGTGCCTTGGCACCCGATTATTATAAGAAACTCTTT.

This clone was seen at least ten times. A far larger clone is one base from this, pointing to a likely read error. This CDR3 is also generated by other DNA sequences in the sample. The rearrangement uses TRGV9 and TRGJP2. No J segment appears in TCRdb, so it was assigned here by matching the sequence to germline. The CDR3 is 13 amino acids. The germline CDR1 and CDR2 sequences are GITISATS and ISYDGTV (reference sequence). The CDR3 sequence is CALWRRSDWIKTF. The CDR3 bases are TGTGCTTTGTGGAGGAGGAGTGATTGGATCAAGACGTTT.

In this sample, this clone turned up many times. This DNA translates differently at residue 9 from the TCRdb protein, which is that of a much larger clone; a read error is likely, and the protein shown is the DNA's own translation. The CDR3 sequence is CALWEVDQGLGKKIKVF. As DNA, the CDR3 is TGTGCCTTGTGGGAGGTTGACCAAGGGTTGGGCAAAAAAATCAAGGTATTT. The gene calls are TRGV9 and TRGJP. In the absence of a J gene in TCRdb, the DNA was matched to germline to assign it here. CDR3 size: 17 residues. Germline V CDR1 and CDR2: GITISATS, ISYDGTV (reference sequence).

A remark on this clone: The mismatch at residue 5 between this DNA's translation and the TCRdb protein of a much larger clone likely reflects a read error; the protein shown is translated from the DNA. The rearrangement links TRGV9 to TRGJP. The J gene is absent in TCRdb and was assigned here via DNA matching to germline. CDR3 length: 17 amino acids. Germline V gives CDR1 GITISATS, CDR2 ISYDGTV (reference sequence). J gave up 12 bases and V 5 bases, and 16 bases lay outside the gene matches. Written as DNA, the CDR3 is TGTGCCTTGTGGGGGGTCCGGGCAGGTGGGGGCAAAAAAATCAAGGTATTT. This codes for CALWGVRAGGGKKIKVF.

This clone was seen repeatedly, ten times or more. TCRdb pairs this DNA with a much larger clone's protein that differs at residue 9, likely a read error; the protein shown was translated from the DNA. The chain recombines TRGV2 with TRGJ1 or TRGJ2. Germline trimming cut 0 bases from V and 12 bases from J; bases unmatched to any gene: 8. This CDR3 has 12 residues. The germline V gene encodes CDR1 EGSNGY and CDR2 YDSYNSKV. For the CDR3, the DNA is TGTGCCACCTGGGACGGGGATAGTACGAAACTCTTT. Translating it yields CATWDGDSTKLF.

This clone has at least ten counts. The amino acid sequence in TCRdb belongs to a much larger clone and departs from this DNA's translation at residue 14, likely a sequencing read error; the sequence shown is translated from the DNA. The CDR3 loop reads CALWEVQGGSDWIETF. In DNA form, the CDR3 reads TGTGCCTTGTGGGAGGTGCAGGGGGGTAGTGATTGGATCGAGACGTTT. A V gene of TRGV9 was called, but no J gene was assigned. Germline values: CDR1 GITISATS, CDR2 ISYDGTV (reference sequence). The length of the CDR3 is 16 residues.

By its share, this clone is medium-sized. Within the sample, other DNA sequences also encode this same CDR3. This rearrangement joins TRGV8 to TRGJ1 or TRGJ2. Per germline, CDR1 VENAVY and CDR2 YDSYNSRV. The CDR3 runs 14 residues. V shed 4 bases and J 0 bases; nucleotides not matched to a gene: 6. Here the CDR3 DNA reads TGTGCCACCTGGGACCCTAAGAATTATTATAAGAAACTCTTT. Translated, it gives CATWDPKNYYKKLF.

This clone came up a few times. This DNA's translation differs at residue 2 from TCRdb's protein, which comes from a much larger clone; a read error is likely, and the protein shown is translated from the DNA. V usage is TRGV9 and J usage is TRGJ1 or TRGJ2. In the absence of a J gene in TCRdb, the DNA was matched to germline to assign it here. Germline loops: CDR1 GITISATS, CDR2 ISYDGTV (reference sequence). The CDR3 is made up of 12 amino acids. The CDR3 loop reads CTLWEVPRKKLF. CDR3 DNA: TGTACCTTGTGGGAGGTGCCGAGAAAGAAACTCTTT.

Regarding this clone: The TCRdb protein comes from a much larger clone and disagrees with this DNA's translation at residue 6, likely due to a read error; the protein given here is derived from the DNA. The J gene is TRGJ1 or TRGJ2, the V gene TRGV5. Since TCRdb gives no J gene, matching the DNA to germline was used here to assign it. V dropped 9 bases and J dropped 10; count of bases not matched to a gene: 9. This CDR3 spans 10 amino acids. Germline values: CDR1 VINAFY, CDR2 YDVSNSKD. The CDR3 coding sequence is TGTGCCACCATGGGTCCCAAGAAACTCTTT. This codes for CATMGPKKLF.

This clone was observed at least ten times. TCRdb's entry gives the protein of a much larger clone, which mismatches this DNA's translation at residue 3, likely from a read error; the protein reported here is translated from the DNA. The gene calls are TRGV9 and TRGJ1 or TRGJ2. TCRdb is silent on the J gene; assignment here came from matching the DNA to germline. Germline V gene data show CDR1 as GITISATS and CDR2 as ISYDGTV (reference sequence). This CDR3 is built from 12 residues. The CDR3 loop reads CASWEVHRKKLF. In DNA, the CDR3 is TGTGCCTCGTGGGAGGTGCATCGGAAGAAACTCTTT.

This clone was observed a handful of times. This DNA's translation differs at residue 3 from TCRdb's protein, which comes from a much larger clone; a read error is likely, and the protein shown is translated from the DNA. J is TRGJ1 or TRGJ2 and V is TRGV4. The CDR3 contains 13 residues. Germline V CDR1 and CDR2: EGSTGY, YDSYTSSV. CDR3 sequence reads: CAAWDAPRYKKLF. CDR3 DNA sequence: TGTGCCGCCTGGGATGCCCCCCGTTATAAGAAACTCTTT.

Of note for this clone: TCRdb's protein, taken from a much larger clone, differs from this DNA's translation at residue 4, likely owing to a read error; the protein displayed comes from the DNA. V and J are TRGV9 and TRGJ1 or TRGJ2. TCRdb gives no J gene; it was assigned here by matching the DNA to germline. Germline assignment: CDR1 GITISATS and CDR2 ISYDGTV (reference sequence). There are 13 residues in the CDR3. CDR3 amino acids: CALREVYYYKKLF. The CDR3, as DNA: TGTGCCTTGCGGGAGGTTTATTATTATAAGAAACTCTTT.

A remark on this clone: This DNA's translation differs at residue 11 from TCRdb's protein, which comes from a much larger clone; a read error is likely, and the protein shown is translated from the DNA. The chain links TRGV9 to TRGJP. As TCRdb names no J gene, one was assigned here on the basis of a DNA match to germline. Germline V gives CDR1 GITISATS, CDR2 ISYDGTV (reference sequence). This CDR3 is built from 17 residues. The CDR3 coding sequence is TGTGCCTTGTGGGAGGCACACCAGGAGTTGAGCAAAAAAATCAAGGTATTT. Amino acids: CALWEAHQELSKKIKVF.

As concerns this clone: The amino acid sequence in TCRdb belongs to a much larger clone and departs from this DNA's translation at residue 4, likely a sequencing read error; the sequence shown is translated from the DNA. The J gene is TRGJP1, the V gene TRGV3. TCRdb records no J gene; here it was assigned by comparing the DNA to germline. Germline V gene lookup returns CDR1 VTNTFY and CDR2 YDVSTARD (reference sequence). V lost 9 bases to trimming and J lost 10 bases; unmatched junction nucleotides: 8. The CDR3 consists of 11 residues. CDR3 in DNA: TGTGCCACCCGGGGAATTTGGTTCAAGATATTT. Protein product: CATRGIWFKIF.

Notes on this clone: One end of the junction varies from germline; a read error may be responsible. The V and J genes are TRGV4 and TRGJ1 or TRGJ2. TCRdb carries no J gene annotation; the J gene was assigned here by matching the DNA with germline. The CDR3 totals 15 residues. The germline gives CDR1 EGSTGY, CDR2 YDSYTSSV. CDR3 region: CATWGGPAGEYKKLF. DNA for the CDR3: TGTGCCACCTGGGGTGGGCCCGCCGGGGAATATAAGAAACTCTTT.

This clone was detected ten times or more. TCRdb attributes to this sequence the protein of a much larger clone, which differs from the DNA translation at residue 5; a read error is likely, and the protein displayed is translated from the DNA. The chain has TRGV9 and TRGJ1 or TRGJ2. Germline matching of the DNA provided the J gene here, since TCRdb leaves it blank. Germline-derived CDR1 and CDR2 are GITISATS and ISYDGTV (reference sequence). The V segment lost 5 bases and the J segment 11 bases; nucleotides outside the gene matches: 12. This CDR3 region has 12 residues. The CDR3 is CALWGGHQEKLF. The DNA of the CDR3 is TGTGCCTTGTGGGGGGGACATCAGGAGAAACTCTTT.

This clone occurred a few times. This sample also contains other DNA sequences that code for the same CDR3. V and J are TRGV8 and TRGJP1. TCRdb supplies no J gene; here it was assigned by aligning the nucleotide sequence to germline. The CDR3 extends over 16 amino acids. The germline gives CDR1 VENAVY, CDR2 YDSYNSRV. The J segment lost 2 bases and the V segment lost 0 bases, leaving 6 bases of the junction unmatched. CDR3 DNA sequence: TGTGCCACCTGGGATAGGAGCGGGACCACTGGTTGGTTCAAGATATTT. As protein: CATWDRSGTTGWFKIF.